This T cell receptor (beta chain) was sequenced during a study of post-analysis software for immune sequencing data. In the study overall: Patients with relapsing-remitting, secondary progressive and progressive-relapsing multiple sclerosis courses were all represented. Overall study findings and caveats: When compared against controls, multiple sclerosis patients showed significantly lower normalized Chao1 diversity. Batch-matched samples strongly co-clustered by F measure. About five TRBV segments occurring more often in patients than controls included TRBV5-6, TRBV5-1 and TRBV20-1.

As to this clonotype: What it recognizes is unknown.

The TCR beta cDNA libraries contained unique molecular identifiers. From around 0.96 to 9.9 million T cells, 400,000 to 650,000 cDNA molecules were obtained. TCRdb reprocessed the PCR reads with MiXCR, giving one entry per CDR3 protein. Counted here are roughly 870,000 distinct CDR3 sequences, around 50% occurring once; the ten biggest clones make up approximately 4.5%. V lost 3 bases to trimming and J lost 5 bases; unmatched junction nucleotides: 7. This CDR3 contains 15 residues. Germline assignment: CDR1 DFQATT and CDR2 SNEGSKA (reference sequence). The sequence came from a girl aged 10-17 years with multiple sclerosis. The V call is TRBV20-1, the J call TRBJ1-5, with TRBD1 matching 10 bases. Sample: blood. The CDR3 loop is CSASPGTGDYQPQHF. CDR3 coding DNA: TGCAGTGCTAGCCCCGGGACAGGGGATTATCAGCCCCAGCATTTT.